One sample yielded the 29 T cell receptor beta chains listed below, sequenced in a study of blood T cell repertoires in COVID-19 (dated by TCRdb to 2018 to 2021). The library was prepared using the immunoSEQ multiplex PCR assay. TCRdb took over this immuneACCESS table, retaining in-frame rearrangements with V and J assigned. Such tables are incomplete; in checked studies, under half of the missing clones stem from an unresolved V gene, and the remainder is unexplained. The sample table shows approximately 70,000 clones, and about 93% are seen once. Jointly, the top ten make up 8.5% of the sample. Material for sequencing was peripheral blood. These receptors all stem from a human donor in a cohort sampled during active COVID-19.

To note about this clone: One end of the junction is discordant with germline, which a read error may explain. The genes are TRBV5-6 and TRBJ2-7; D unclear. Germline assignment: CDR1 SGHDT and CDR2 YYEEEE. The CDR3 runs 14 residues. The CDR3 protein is CASSSSLFSDEQYF. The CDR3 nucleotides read TGTGCCAGCAGCTCTTCGTTATTCTCCGACGAGCAGTACTTC.

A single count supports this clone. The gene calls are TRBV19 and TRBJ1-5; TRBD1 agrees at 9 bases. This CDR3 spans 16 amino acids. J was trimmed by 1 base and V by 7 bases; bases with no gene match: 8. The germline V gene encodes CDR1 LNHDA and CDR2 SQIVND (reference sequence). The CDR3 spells CASKDRGYNSNQPQHF. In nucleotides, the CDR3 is TGTGCCAGTAAGGACAGGGGATATAACAGCAATCAGCCCCAGCATTTT.

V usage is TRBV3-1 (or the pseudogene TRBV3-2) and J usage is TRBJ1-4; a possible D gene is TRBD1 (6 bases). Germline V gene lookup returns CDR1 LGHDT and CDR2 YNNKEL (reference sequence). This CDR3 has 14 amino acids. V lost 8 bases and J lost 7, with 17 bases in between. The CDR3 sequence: CASPQEGEAEKLFF. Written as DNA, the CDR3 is TGTGCCAGCCCCCAAGAGGGGGAGGCTGAAAAACTGTTTTTT.

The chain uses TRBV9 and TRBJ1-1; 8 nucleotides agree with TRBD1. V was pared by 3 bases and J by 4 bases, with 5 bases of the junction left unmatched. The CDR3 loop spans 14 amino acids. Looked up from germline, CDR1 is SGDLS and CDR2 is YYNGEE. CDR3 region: CASSAQGAPTEAFF. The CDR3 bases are TGTGCCAGCAGCGCCCAGGGGGCGCCCACTGAAGCTTTCTTT.

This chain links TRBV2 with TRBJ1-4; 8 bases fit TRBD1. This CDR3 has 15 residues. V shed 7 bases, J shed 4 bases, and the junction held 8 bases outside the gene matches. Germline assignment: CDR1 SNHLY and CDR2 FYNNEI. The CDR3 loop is CASTFSDRDNEKLFF. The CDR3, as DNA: TGTGCCAGCACCTTCTCGGACAGGGATAATGAAAAACTGTTTTTT.

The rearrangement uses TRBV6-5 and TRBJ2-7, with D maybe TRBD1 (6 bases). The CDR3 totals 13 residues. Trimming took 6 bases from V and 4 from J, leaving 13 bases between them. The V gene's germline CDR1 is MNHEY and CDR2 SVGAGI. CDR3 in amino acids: CASSRAQGYEQYF. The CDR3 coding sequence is TGTGCCAGCAGCCGGGCCCAGGGGTACGAGCAGTACTTC.

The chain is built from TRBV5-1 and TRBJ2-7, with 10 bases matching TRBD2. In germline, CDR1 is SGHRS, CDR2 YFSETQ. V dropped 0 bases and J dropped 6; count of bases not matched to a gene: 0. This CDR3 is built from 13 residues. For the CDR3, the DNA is TGCGCCAGCAGCTTGGGGACTAGCGGCGAGCAGTACTTC. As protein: CASSLGTSGEQYF.

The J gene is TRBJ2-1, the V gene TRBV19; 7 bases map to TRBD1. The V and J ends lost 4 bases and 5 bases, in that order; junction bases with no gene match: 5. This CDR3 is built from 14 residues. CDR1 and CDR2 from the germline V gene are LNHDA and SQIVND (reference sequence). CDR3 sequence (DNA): TGTGCCAGTAGTAATCGTGACAGGGACAATGAGCAGTTCTTC. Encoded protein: CASSNRDRDNEQFF.

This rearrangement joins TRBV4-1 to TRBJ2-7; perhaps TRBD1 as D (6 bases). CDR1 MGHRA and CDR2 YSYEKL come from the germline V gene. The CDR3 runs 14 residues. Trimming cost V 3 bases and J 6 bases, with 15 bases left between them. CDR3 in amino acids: CASSHSGEQTEQYF. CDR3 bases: TGCGCCAGCAGCCATTCAGGGGAACAAACCGAGCAGTACTTC.

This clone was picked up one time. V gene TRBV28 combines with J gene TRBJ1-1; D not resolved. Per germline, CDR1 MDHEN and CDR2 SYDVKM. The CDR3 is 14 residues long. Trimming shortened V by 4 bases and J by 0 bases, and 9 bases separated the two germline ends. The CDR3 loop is CASSSEGMNTEAFF. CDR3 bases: TGTGCCAGCAGTTCCGAGGGCATGAACACTGAAGCTTTCTTT.

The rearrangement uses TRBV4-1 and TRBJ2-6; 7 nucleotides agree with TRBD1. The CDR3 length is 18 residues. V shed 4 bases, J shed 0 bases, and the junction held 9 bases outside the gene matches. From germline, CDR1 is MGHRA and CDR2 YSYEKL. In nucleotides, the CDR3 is TGCGCCAGCAGCCGCACAAGGGACAGCCGCTCTGGGGCCAACGTCCTGACTTTC. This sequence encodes CASSRTRDSRSGANVLTF.

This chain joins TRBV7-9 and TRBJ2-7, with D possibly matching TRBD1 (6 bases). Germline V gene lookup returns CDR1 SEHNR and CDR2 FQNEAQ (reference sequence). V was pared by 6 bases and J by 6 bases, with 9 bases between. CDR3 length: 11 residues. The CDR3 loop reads CASRIQGEQYF. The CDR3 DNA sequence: TGTGCCAGCAGAATACAGGGCGAGCAGTACTTC.

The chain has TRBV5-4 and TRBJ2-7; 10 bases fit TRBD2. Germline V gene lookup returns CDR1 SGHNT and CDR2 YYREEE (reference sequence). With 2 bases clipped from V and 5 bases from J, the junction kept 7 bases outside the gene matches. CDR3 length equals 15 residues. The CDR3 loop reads CASSFTSGGAHEQYF. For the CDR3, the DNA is TGTGCCAGCAGCTTCACCAGCGGGGGGGCCCACGAGCAGTACTTC. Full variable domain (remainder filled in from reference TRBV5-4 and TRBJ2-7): ETGVTQSPTHLIKTRGQQVTLRCSSQSGHNTVSWYQQALGQGPQFIFQYYREEENGRGNFPPRFSGLQFPNYSSELNVNALELDDSALYLCASSFTSGGAHEQYFGPGTRLTVT.

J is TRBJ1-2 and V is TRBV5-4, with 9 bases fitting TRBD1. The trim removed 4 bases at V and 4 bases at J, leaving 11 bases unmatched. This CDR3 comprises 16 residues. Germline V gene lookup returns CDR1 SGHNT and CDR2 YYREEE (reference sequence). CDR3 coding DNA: TGTGCCAGCAGCCCCGACTCCGGGACAGGGTTCTATGGCTACACCTTC. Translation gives CASSPDSGTGFYGYTF.

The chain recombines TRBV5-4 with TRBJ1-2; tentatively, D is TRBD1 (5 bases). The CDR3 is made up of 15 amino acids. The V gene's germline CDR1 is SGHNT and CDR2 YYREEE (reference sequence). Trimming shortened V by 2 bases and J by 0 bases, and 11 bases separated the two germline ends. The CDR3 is CASSFSTATNYGYTF. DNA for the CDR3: TGTGCCAGCAGCTTTTCGACAGCTACTAACTATGGCTACACCTTC.

CDR3 in DNA: TGTGCCAGTAGTATGGGTTGGGGGGACACTGAAGCTTTCTTT. This sequence encodes CASSMGWGDTEAFF. The chain carries TRBV19 and TRBJ1-1; possibly TRBD1 for D (5 bases). Trimming stripped 3 bases from V and 3 bases from J, with 11 bases between. This CDR3 has 14 amino acids. The germline gives CDR1 LNHDA, CDR2 SQIVND (reference sequence).

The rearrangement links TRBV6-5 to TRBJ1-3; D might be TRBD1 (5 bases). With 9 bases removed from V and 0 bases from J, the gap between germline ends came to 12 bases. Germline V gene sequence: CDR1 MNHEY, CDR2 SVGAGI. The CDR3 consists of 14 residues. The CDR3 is CASHQGNSGNTIYF. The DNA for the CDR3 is TGTGCCAGTCATCAGGGCAACTCTGGAAACACCATATATTTT.

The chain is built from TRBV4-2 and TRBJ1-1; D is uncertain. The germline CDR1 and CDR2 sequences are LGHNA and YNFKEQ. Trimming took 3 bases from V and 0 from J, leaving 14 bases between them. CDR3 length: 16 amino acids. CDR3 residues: CASSQMKEIMNTEAFF. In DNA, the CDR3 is TGTGCCAGCAGCCAGATGAAGGAGATCATGAACACTGAAGCTTTCTTT.

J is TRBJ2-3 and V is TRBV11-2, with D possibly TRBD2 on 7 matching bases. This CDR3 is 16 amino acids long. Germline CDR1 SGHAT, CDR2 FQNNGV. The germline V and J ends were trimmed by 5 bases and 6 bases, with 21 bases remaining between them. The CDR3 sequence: CASSPPWTGGGDTQYF. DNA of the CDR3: TGTGCCAGCAGCCCCCCATGGACGGGGGGCGGGGATACGCAGTATTTT.

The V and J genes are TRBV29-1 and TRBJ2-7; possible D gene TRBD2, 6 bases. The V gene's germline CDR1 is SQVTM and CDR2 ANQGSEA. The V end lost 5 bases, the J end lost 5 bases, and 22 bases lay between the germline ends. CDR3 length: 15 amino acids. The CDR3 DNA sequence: TGCAGCGTTCTCCCTGGGAGGTCGAGGGACGACGAGCAGTACTTC. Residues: CSVLPGRSRDDEQYF.

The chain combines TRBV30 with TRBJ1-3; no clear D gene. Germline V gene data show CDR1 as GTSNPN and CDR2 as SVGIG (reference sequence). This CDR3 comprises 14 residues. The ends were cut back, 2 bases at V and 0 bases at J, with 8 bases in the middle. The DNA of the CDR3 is TGTGCCTGGAGTCCACGAGACTCTGGAAACACCATATATTTT. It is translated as CAWSPRDSGNTIYF.

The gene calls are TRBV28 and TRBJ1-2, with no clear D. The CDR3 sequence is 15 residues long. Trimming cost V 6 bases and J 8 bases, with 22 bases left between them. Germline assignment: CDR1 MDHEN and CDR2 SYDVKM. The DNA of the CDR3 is TGTGCCAGCAGATGGGCTTACTGGGAGAGCGGGGGCTACACCTTC. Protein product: CASRWAYWESGGYTF.

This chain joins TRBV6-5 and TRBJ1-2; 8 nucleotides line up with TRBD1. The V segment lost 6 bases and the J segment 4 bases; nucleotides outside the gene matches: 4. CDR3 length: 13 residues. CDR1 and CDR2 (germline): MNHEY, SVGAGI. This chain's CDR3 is CASSRDRFYGYTF. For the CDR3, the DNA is TGTGCCAGCAGCAGGGACAGGTTCTATGGCTACACCTTC.

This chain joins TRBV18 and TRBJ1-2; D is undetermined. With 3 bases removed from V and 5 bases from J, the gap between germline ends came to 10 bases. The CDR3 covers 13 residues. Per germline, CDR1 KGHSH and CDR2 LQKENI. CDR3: CASSPPVEYGYTF. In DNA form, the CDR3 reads TGTGCCAGCTCACCCCCGGTAGAATATGGCTACACCTTC.

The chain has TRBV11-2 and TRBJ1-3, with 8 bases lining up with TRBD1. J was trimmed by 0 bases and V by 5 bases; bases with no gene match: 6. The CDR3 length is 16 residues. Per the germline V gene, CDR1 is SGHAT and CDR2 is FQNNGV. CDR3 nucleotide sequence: TGTGCCAGCAGCGTCGACAGGGGTGGCTCTGGAAACACCATATATTTT. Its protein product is CASSVDRGGSGNTIYF.

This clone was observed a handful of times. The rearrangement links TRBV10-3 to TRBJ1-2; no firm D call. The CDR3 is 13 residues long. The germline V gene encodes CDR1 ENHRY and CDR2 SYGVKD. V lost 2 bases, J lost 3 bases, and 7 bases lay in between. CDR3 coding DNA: TGTGCCATCAGTGAGGCAGACTACTATGGCTACACCTTC. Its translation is CAISEADYYGYTF.

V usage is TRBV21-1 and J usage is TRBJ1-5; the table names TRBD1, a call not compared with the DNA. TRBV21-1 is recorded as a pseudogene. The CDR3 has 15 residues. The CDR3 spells CASAHQGLGNQPQHF. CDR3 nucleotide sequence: TGTGCCAGCGCCCACCAGGGTTTAGGGAATCAGCCCCAGCATTTT.

The CDR3 sequence: CATQTSTDTQYF. CDR3 coding DNA: TGCGCCACCCAAACTAGCACAGATACGCAGTATTTT. The V and J genes are TRBV10-2 and TRBJ2-3; no clear D gene. Germline CDR1 and CDR2: WSHSY and SAAADI. V shed 10 bases and J shed 0 bases, with 8 bases lying between them. The CDR3 runs to 12 residues.

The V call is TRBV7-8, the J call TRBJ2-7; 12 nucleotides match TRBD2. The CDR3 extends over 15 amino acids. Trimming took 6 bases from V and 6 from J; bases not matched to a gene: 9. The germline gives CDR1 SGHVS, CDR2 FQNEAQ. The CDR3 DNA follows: TGTGCCAGCAGTCGAGGACTAGCGGGGATCGCCGAGCAGTACTTC. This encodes CASSRGLAGIAEQYF.